This T cell receptor beta chain was documented in a study of Ad26.COV2.S vaccination and SARS-CoV-2 variants. Study overall: This donor came from the COV1001 trial of Ad26.COV2.S.

The treatment is: 19 received Ad26.COV2.S at low or high dose, single or two shots; about 5 received placebo; per-sample allocation not given. Vaccine and placebo recipients were sampled on day 63 after the first injection. Sequenced by immunoSEQ multiplex PCR; TCRdb stores in-frame clones only, minus some. The sample consists of more than 300,000 clones, about 82% of them appearing once. Unmatched junction bases numbered 7, after V lost 5 bases and J lost 8 bases. The CDR3 contains 13 residues. Germline V gene data show CDR1 as SGHVS and CDR2 as FNYEAQ. The origin of this receptor is a person aged 18-60 years who received the Ad26.COV2.S COVID-19 vaccine or a placebo. The chain combines TRBV7-6 with TRBJ1-2; 8 nucleotides line up with TRBD1. The material was peripheral blood, obtained in a trial of Ad26.COV2.S vaccine versus placebo. CDR3 in amino acids: CASSAGGQAGYTF. CDR3 DNA sequence: TGTGCCAGCAGCGCAGGGGGACAGGCCGGCTACACCTTC.